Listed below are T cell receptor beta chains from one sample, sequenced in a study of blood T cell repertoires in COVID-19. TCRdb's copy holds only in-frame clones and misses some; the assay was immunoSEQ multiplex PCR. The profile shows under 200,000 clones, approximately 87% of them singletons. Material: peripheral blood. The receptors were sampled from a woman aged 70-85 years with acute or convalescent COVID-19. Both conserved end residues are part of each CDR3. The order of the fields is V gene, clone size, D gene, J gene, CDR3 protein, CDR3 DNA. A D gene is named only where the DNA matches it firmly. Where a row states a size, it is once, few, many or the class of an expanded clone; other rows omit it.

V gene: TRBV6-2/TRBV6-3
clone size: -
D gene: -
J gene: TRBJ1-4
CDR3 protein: CASSYVGGGSKLFF
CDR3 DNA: TGTGCCAGCAGTTACGTCGGGGGGGGCTCAAAACTGTTTTTT

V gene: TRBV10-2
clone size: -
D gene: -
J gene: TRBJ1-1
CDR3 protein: CASREAGRTEAFF
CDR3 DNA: TGCGCCAGCAGGGAAGCAGGGAGGACTGAAGCTTTCTTT

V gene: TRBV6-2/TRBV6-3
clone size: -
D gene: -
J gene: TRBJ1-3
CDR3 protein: CASSRFTGNTIYF
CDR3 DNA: TGTGCCAGCAGTCGCTTTACAGGAAACACCATATATTTT

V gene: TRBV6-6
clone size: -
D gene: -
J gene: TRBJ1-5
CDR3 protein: CASSTNTGNWVQPQHF
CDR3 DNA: TGTGCCAGCAGTACTAATACAGGGAATTGGGTTCAGCCCCAGCATTTT

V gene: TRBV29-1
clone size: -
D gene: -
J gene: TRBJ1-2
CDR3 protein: CSVNTRVGYGYTF
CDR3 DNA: TGCAGCGTTAATACCAGGGTTGGCTATGGCTACACCTTC

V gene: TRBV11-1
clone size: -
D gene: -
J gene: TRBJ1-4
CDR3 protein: CASSSPGETEKLFF
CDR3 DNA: TGTGCCAGCAGTTCTCCGGGGGAAACTGAAAAACTGTTTTTT

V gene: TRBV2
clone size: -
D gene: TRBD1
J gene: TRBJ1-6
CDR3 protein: CASSDGTGPSPLHF
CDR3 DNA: TGTGCCAGCAGTGATGGGACAGGTCCTTCACCCCTCCACTTT

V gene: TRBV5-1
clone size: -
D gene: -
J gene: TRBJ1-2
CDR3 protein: CASSLSGYGYTF
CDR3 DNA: TGCGCCAGCAGCTTGTCCGGCTATGGCTACACCTTC

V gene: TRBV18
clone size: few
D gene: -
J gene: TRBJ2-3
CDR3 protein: CASSPVLTTGSTDTQYF
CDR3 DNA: TGTGCCAGCTCACCAGTGCTAACAACGGGAAGCACAGATACGCAGTATTTT

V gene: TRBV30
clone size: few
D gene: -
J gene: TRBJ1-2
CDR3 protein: CAWDSLGEHGYTF
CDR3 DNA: TGTGCCTGGGACAGTCTAGGGGAACACGGCTACACCTTC

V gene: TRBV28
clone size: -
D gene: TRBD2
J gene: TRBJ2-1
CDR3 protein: CASSLTSGKHNEQFF
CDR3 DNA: TGTGCCAGCAGTTTAACTAGCGGGAAACACAATGAGCAGTTCTTC

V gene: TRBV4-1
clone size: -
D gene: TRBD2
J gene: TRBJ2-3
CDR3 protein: CASSQDRGGGAPDTQYF
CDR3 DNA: TGCGCCAGCAGCCAAGATAGAGGCGGGGGGGCCCCAGATACGCAGTATTTT

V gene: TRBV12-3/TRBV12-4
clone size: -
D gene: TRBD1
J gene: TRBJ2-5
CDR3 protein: CASSQGQKETQYF
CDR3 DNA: TGTGCCAGCAGTCAGGGACAGAAAGAGACCCAGTACTTC

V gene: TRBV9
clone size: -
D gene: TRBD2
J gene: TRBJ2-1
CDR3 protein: CASSVLAGASYNEQFF
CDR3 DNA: TGTGCCAGCAGCGTTTTAGCGGGGGCATCCTACAATGAGCAGTTCTTC

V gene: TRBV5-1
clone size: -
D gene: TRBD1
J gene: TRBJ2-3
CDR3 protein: CASSLGLTGGDTDTQYF
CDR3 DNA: TGCGCCAGCAGCTTAGGGCTAACAGGGGGAGACACAGATACGCAGTATTTT

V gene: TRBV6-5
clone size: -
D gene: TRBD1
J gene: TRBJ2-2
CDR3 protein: CASTKRDRNTGELFF
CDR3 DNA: TGTGCCAGCACTAAAAGGGACAGGAACACCGGGGAGCTGTTTTTT

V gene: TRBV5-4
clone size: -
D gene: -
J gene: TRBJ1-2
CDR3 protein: CASTIGGAIIYGYTF
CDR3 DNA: TGTGCCAGCACCATCGGTGGGGCCATAATCTATGGCTACACCTTC

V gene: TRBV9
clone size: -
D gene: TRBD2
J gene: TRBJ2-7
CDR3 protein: CASSPQGLAGFYEQYF
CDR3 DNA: TGTGCCAGCAGCCCGCAGGGACTAGCGGGGTTCTACGAGCAGTACTTC

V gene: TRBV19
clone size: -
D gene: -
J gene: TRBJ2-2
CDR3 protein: CASRSFSTVSGELFF
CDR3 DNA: TGTGCCAGTAGGTCTTTTTCGACAGTTTCCGGGGAGCTGTTTTTT

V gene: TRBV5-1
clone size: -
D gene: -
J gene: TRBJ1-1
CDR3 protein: CASRGLSEAFF
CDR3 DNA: TGCGCCAGCAGGGGGCTTAGTGAAGCTTTCTTT

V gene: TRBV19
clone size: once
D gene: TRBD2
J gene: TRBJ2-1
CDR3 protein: CASSMRSSGGAAPAYNEQFF
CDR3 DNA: TGTGCCAGTAGTATGAGGTCTAGCGGGGGGGCCGCCCCAGCATACAATGAGCAGTTCTTC

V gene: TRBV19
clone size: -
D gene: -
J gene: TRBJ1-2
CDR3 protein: CASSIGGGVSGYTF
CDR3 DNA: TGTGCCAGTAGTATCGGCGGGGGCGTCTCTGGCTACACCTTC

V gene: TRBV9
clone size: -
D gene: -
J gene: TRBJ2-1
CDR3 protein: CASSVSGSASYEQFF
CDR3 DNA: TGTGCCAGCAGCGTATCCGGGAGTGCGTCATATGAGCAGTTCTTC

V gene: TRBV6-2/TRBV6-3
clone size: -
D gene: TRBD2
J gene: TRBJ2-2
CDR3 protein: CASSYVAGGPVTGELFF
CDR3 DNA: TGTGCCAGCAGTTACGTAGCGGGAGGGCCTGTGACCGGGGAGCTGTTTTTT

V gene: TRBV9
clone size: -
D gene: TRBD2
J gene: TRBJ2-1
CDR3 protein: CASSVEGGRNYNEQFF
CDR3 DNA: TGTGCCAGCAGCGTAGAGGGCGGGAGGAACTACAATGAGCAGTTCTTC

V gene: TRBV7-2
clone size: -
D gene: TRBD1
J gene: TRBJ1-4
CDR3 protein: CASSLNGRGLEKLFF
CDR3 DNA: TGTGCCAGCAGCTTAAATGGCAGGGGGCTTGAAAAACTGTTTTTT

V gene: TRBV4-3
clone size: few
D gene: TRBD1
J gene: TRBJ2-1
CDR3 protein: CASSQELVGQGIQDEQFF
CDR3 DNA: TGCGCCAGCAGCCAAGAGTTGGTCGGACAGGGGATTCAGGATGAGCAGTTCTTC

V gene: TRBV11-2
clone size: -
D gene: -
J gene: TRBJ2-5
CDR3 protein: CASSLDQETQYF
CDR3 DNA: TGTGCCAGCAGCCTAGACCAGGAGACCCAGTACTTC

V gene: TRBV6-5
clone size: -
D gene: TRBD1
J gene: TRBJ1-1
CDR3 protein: CASSYPTGVGTEAFF
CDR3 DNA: TGTGCCAGCAGTTACCCGACAGGGGTGGGCACTGAAGCTTTCTTT

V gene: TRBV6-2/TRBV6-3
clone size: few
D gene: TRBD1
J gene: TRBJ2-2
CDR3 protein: CASSLSTTGGAVHTGELFF
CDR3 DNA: TGTGCCAGCAGCCTCTCCACGACAGGGGGCGCGGTCCACACCGGGGAGCTGTTTTTT

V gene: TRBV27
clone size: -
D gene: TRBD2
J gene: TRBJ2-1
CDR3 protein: CASSFGSGSFNEQFF
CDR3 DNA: TGTGCCAGCAGTTTCGGTAGCGGGAGTTTTAATGAGCAGTTCTTC

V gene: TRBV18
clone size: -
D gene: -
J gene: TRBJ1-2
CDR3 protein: CASQNDRRYGYTF
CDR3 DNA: TGTGCCAGCCAGAACGACAGGCGGTATGGCTACACCTTC

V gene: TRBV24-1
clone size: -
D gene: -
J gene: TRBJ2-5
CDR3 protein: CATSDFTTAQETQYF
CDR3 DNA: TGTGCCACCAGTGATTTCACGACAGCACAAGAGACCCAGTACTTC

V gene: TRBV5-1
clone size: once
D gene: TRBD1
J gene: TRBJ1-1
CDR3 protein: CASSRGQGGSFF
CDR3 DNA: TGCGCCAGCAGCCGGGGACAGGGTGGGTCTTTCTTT

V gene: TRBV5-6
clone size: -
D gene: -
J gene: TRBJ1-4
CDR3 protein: CASSAPRTEANEKLFF
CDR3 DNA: TGTGCCAGCAGCGCTCCCAGGACAGAAGCCAATGAAAAACTGTTTTTT

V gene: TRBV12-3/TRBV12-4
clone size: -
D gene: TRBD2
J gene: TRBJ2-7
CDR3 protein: CASSWGGTYEQYF
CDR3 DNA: TGTGCCAGCAGTTGGGGGGGAACCTACGAGCAGTACTTC

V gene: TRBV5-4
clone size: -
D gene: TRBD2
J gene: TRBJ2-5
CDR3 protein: CASSLAGVQETQYF
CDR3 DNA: TGTGCCAGCAGTCTAGCGGGGGTCCAAGAGACCCAGTACTTC

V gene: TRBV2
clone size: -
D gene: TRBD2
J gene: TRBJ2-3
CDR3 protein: CASSEQLAGRDTQYF
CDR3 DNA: TGTGCCAGCAGTGAACAACTAGCGGGACGAGATACGCAGTATTTT

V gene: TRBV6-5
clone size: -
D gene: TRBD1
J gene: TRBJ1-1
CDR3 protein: CASNQQGANTEAFF
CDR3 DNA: TGTGCCAGCAATCAACAGGGGGCGAACACTGAAGCTTTCTTT

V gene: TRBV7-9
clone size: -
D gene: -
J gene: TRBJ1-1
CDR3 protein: CASSREGTEAFF
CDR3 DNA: TGTGCCAGCAGCCGGGAGGGCACTGAAGCTTTCTTT

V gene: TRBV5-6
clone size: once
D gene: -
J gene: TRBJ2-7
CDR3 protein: CASSLSSYEQYF
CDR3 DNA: TGTGCCAGCAGCTTGTCATCCTACGAGCAGTACTTC

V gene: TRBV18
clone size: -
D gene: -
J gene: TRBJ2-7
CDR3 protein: CASSIGTPDDYEQYF
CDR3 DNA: TGTGCCAGCTCAATCGGGACTCCGGACGACTACGAGCAGTACTTC

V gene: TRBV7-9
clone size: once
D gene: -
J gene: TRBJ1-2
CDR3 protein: CASSYTGMVANYGYTF
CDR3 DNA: TGTGCCAGCAGCTACACAGGGATGGTGGCTAACTATGGCTACACCTTC

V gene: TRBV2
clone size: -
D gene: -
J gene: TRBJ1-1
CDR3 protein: CASSEAGGVTEAFF
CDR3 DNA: TGTGCCAGCAGTGAAGCCGGAGGCGTCACTGAAGCTTTCTTT

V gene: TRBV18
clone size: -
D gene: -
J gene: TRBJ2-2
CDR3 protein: CASSPRQESTGELFF
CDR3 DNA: TGTGCCAGCTCCCCGAGACAGGAGAGCACCGGGGAGCTGTTTTTT

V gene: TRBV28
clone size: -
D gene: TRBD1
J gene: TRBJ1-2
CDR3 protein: CASSLGQSYGYTF
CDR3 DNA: TGTGCCAGCAGTTTGGGACAGTCCTATGGCTACACCTTC

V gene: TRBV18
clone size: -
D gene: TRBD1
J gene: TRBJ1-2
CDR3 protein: CASSPPGQSNYGYTF
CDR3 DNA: TGTGCCAGCTCACCGCCGGGACAGAGTAACTATGGCTACACCTTC

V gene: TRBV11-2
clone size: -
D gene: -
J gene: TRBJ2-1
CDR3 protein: CASSSRLVSYNEQFF
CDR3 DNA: TGTGCCAGCAGCTCCCGACTAGTCTCCTACAATGAGCAGTTCTTC

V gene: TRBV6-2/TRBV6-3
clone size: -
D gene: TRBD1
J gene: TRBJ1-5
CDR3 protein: CASSYSRTGDNQPQHF
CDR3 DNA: TGTGCCAGCAGTTACTCGAGGACAGGGGACAATCAGCCCCAGCATTTT

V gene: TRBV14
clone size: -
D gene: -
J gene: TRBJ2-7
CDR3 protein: CASSPDGSAFGSYEQYF
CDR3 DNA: TGTGCCAGCAGCCCCGATGGGTCCGCGTTCGGGTCCTACGAGCAGTACTTC

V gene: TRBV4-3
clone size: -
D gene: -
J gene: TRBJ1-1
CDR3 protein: CASSQGAGNSAEAFF
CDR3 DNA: TGCGCCAGCAGCCAAGGAGCGGGGAATTCCGCTGAAGCTTTCTTT

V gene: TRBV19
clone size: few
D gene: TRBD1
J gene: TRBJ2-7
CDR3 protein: CASSNPGQGATYEQYF
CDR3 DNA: TGTGCCAGTAGTAACCCGGGACAGGGAGCCACCTACGAGCAGTACTTC

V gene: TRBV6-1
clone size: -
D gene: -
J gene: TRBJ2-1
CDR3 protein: CASSEEGDRYNEQFF
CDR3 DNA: TGTGCCAGCAGTGAAGAGGGGGATCGCTACAATGAGCAGTTCTTC

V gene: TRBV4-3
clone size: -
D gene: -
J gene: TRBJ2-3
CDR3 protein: CASSQDRGRSTDTQYF
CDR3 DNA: TGCGCCAGCAGCCAAGACAGGGGAAGGAGCACAGATACGCAGTATTTT

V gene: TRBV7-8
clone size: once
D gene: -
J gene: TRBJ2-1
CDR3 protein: CASSSILTRLYNEQFF
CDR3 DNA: TGTGCCAGCAGCTCCATTTTGACGAGACTCTACAATGAGCAGTTCTTC